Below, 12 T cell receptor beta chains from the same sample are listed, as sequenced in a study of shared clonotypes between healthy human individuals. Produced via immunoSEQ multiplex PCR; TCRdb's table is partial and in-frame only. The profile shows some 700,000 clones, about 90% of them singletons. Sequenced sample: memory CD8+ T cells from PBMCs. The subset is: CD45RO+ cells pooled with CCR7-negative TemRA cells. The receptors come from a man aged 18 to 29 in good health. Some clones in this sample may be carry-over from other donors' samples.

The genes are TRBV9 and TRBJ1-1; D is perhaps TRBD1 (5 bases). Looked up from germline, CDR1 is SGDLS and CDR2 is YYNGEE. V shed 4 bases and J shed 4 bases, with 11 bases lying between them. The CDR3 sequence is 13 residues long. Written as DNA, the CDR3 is TGTGCCAGCAGCACAGGAATAGTCACTGAAGCTTTCTTT. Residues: CASSTGIVTEAFF.

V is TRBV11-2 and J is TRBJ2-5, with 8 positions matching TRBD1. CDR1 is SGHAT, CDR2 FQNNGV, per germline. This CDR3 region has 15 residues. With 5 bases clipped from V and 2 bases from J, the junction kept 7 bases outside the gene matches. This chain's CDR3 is CASSIPTGGQETQYF. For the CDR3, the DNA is TGTGCCAGCAGCATTCCTACAGGGGGGCAAGAGACCCAGTACTTC.

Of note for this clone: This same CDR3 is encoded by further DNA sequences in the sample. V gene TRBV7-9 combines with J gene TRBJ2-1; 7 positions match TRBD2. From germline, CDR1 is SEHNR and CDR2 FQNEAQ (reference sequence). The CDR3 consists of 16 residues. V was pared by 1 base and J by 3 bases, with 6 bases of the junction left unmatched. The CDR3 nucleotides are TGTGCCAGCAGCTTAGTCGGCGGGAGTAGCTACAATGAGCAGTTCTTC. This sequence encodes CASSLVGGSSYNEQFF.

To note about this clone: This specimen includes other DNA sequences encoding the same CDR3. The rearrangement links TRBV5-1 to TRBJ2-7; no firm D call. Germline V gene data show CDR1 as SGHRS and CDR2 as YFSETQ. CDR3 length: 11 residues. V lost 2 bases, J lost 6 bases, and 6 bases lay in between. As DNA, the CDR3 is TGCGCCAGCAGCTTAGGACCCGAGCAGTACTTC. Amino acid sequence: CASSLGPEQYF.

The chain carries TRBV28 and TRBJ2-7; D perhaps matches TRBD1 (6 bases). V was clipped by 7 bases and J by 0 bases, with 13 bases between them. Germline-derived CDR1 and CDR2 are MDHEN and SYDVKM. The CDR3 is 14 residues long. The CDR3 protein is CASTATGSSYEQYF. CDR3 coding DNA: TGTGCCAGCACCGCAACAGGGAGCTCCTACGAGCAGTACTTC.

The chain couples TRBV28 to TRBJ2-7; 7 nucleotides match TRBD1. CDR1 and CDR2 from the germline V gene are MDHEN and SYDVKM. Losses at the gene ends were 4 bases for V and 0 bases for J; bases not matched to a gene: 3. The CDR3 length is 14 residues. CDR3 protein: CASSYRDSSYEQYF. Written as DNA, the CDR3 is TGTGCCAGCAGTTACCGGGACAGCTCCTACGAGCAGTACTTC.

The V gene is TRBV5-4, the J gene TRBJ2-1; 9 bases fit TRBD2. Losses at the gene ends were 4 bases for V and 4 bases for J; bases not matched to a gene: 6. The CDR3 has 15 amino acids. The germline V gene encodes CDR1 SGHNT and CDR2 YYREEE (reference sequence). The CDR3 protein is CASSLKREAYNEQFF. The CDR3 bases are TGTGCCAGCAGCCTCAAGCGGGAGGCGTACAATGAGCAGTTCTTC.

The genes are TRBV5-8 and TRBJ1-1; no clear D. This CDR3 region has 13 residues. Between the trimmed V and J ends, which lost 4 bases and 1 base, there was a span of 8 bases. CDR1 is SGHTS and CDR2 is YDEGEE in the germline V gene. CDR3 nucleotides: TGTGCCAGCAGCCGCACTCCGAACACTGAAGCTTTCTTT. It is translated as CASSRTPNTEAFF.

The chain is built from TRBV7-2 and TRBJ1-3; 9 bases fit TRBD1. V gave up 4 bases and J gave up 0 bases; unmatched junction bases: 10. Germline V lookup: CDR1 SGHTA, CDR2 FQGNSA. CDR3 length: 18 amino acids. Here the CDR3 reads CASSSPALTGGSGNTIYF. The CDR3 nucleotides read TGTGCCAGCAGCTCACCAGCCCTGACAGGGGGCTCTGGAAACACCATATATTTT.

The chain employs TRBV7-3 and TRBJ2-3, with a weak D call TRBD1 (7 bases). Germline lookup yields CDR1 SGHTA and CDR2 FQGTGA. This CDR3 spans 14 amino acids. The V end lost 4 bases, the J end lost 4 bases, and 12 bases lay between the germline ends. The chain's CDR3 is CASSWAGGSDTQYF. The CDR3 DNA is TGTGCCAGCAGCTGGGCAGGGGGGTCAGATACGCAGTATTTT. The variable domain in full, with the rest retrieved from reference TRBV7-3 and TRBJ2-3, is GAGVSQTPSNKVTEKGKYVELRCDPISGHTALYWYRQSLGQGPEFLIYFQGTGAADDSGLPNDRFFAVRPEGSVSTLKIQRTERGDSAVYLCASSWAGGSDTQYFGPGTRLTVL.

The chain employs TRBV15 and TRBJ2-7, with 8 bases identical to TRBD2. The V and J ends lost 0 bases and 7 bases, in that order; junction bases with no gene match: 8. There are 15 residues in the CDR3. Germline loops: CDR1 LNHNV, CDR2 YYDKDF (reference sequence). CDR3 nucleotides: TGTGCCACCAGCAGAGATACGAGCGGGAGCAAAGAGCAGTACTTC. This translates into CATSRDTSGSKEQYF.

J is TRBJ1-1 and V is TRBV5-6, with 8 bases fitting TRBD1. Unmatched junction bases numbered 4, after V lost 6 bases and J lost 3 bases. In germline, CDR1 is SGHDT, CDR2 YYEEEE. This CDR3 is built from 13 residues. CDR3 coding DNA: TGTGCCAGCAACCCAGGGGGCTACACTGAAGCTTTCTTT. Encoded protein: CASNPGGYTEAFF.